Reported below is one TCR beta chain. This clonotype appeared many times. Its antigen remains unidentified. There are no base qualities to consult, and no much larger clone falls within one base. Trimming takes 5 bases from V and 4 bases from J, and the germline ends sit 11 bases apart. From the germline V gene (reference sequence), CDR1 is DFQATT and CDR2 is SNEGSKA. From its cysteine to its phenylalanine, the CDR3 spans 13 amino acids. The retained sequence is limited to the CDR3, 39 bases, with the frame set at the first base. This record belongs to a study of spatial heterogeneity in lung cancer (dated by TCRdb to the late 2010s). Regarding the research as a whole: More beta-chain than alpha-chain transcripts were consistently detected, likely reflecting higher beta-chain transcript abundance. In tumor regions, TCR transcript counts showed a strong correlation with a T cell transcriptional module score derived from matched bulk RNA-seq. In the raw uncorrected reads, each unique combination of TCR and UMI appeared on average more than ten times. The study quantitatively compared TCR alpha and beta repertoires across multiple tumor regions, matched nontumor lung and blood in non-small cell lung cancer. Nonsynonymous mutation counts, determined by whole-exome sequencing of tumor tissue, were related to TCR repertoire features. At surgery, hundreds of tumor regions, almost 65 matched nontumor lung samples and about 56 PBMC samples were TCR-sequenced for both alpha and beta chains.

The full study reports these points: A correlation was observed between the number of expanded intratumoral alpha and beta TCRs and the tumor nonsynonymous mutation count. Counts of ubiquitous and regional expanded TCRs were found to correlate with counts of ubiquitous and regional nonsynonymous mutations, respectively. TCR-seq was estimated to cover only approximately 6.4% of tumor T cells for alpha chains and around 13% for beta chains. Additional single-cell paired TCR alpha and beta sequencing was considered necessary to confirm, at a functional level, the hypothesis that regional TCRs recognize regional mutations.

Library prep was done by 5' RACE. The instrument given in TCRdb is NextSeq 500. In the TCR library protocol, a unique molecular identifier was attached to each TCR cDNA molecule so that PCR and sequencing errors could be corrected. On the study's bioinformatics: TCR identification, UMI-based error correction and CDR3 extraction were performed with Decombinator tools. Expanded TCRs were defined as those above a frequency of 2 per 1,000, corresponding to the top 1% of the tumor frequency distribution. Expanded tumor TCRs statistically deemed absent (corrected P<0.05) from at least one tumor region were classed as regional, and all other expanded tumor TCRs were classed as ubiquitous. Each repertoire was subsampled 100 times to 5,000 TCRs, after which Renyi diversity was computed with the R vegan package. CDR3 similarity networks were constructed using string-kernel similarity of amino acid triplets, with links drawn between CDR3s whose pairwise similarity was above 0.82. The public reads were reanalyzed by TCRdb: fastp trimming at Q25, MiXCR alignment, in-frame beta chains only. Every CDR3 protein is listed once, alongside the most common genes and DNA of its rows. What appears here as the V and J calls and clone size reflects TCRdb's work, not the paper's. The sample contains 20,000 to 25,000 distinct CDR3 sequences, more than 2.5% of them found a single time. The ten largest clonotypes hold roughly 7.2% of the sample.

The sample's time point label, in plain terms: sample taken at primary tumor resection. Donors were over 60 patients with early-stage, untreated non-small cell lung cancer from the lung TRACERx cohort. For TCR sequencing, whole RNA was extracted from tumor and nontumor lung tissue, or from cryopreserved PBMC samples, and no cell sorting was done. Only patients with enough RNA available from two or more tumor regions were chosen for TCR sequencing. A lung pathologist reviewed the tumor and adjacent nontumor lung specimens before the specimens were selected. The sequence came from a male donor with early-stage non-small cell lung cancer. The sample here was lung tumor tissue, taken at surgery. The chain was built from TRBV20-1 and TRBJ2-2; the D gene cannot be resolved reliably. The bases read TGCAGTGCTTACGCGGTGGGCACCGGGGAGCTGTTTTTT. Translated, this gives CSAYAVGTGELFF.